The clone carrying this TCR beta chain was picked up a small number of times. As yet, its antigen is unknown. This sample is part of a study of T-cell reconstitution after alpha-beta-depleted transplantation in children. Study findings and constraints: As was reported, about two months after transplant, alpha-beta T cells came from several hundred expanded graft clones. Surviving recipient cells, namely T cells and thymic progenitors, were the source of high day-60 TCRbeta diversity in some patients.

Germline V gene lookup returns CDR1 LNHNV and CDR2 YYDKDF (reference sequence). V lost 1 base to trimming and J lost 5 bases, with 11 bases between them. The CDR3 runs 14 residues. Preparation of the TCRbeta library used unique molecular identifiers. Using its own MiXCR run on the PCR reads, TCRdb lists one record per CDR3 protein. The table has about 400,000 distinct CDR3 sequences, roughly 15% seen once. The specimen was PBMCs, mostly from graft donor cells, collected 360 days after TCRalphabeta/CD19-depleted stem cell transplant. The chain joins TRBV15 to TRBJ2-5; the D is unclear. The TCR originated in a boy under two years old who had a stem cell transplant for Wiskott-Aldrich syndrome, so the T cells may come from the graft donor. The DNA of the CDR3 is TGTGCCACCAGCAGAGCCCACGTCTCGGAGACCCAGTACTTC. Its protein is CATSRAHVSETQYF.